This TCR beta chain was identified during a study of technical replicates of blood from several donors. Clones were sequenced by immunoSEQ multiplex PCR, and TCRdb holds only the in-frame ones, with some missing. The top ten clones hold 5.5% to 9% of a sample with around 10,000 clones, around 94% of them seen once. The CDR3 extends over 15 amino acids. Germline lookup yields CDR1 SGHDT and CDR2 YYEEEE. Trimming took 2 bases from V and 3 from J, leaving 15 bases between them. The sample comprised PBMCs. The chain uses TRBV5-6 and TRBJ2-7; weak D call: TRBD1 (5 bases). This sequence originates from a human donor in good health. Here the CDR3 DNA reads TGTGCCAGCAGCTTCAGTCAAGGGGAAGGCTACGAGCAGTACTTC. It specifies CASSFSQGEGYEQYF. Using reference TRBV5-6 and TRBJ2-7 for the parts outside the CDR3, the full variable domain is DAGVTQSPTHLIKTRGQQVTLRCSPKSGHDTVSWYQQALGQGPQFIFQYYEEEERQRGNFPDRFSGHQFPNYSSELNVNALLLGDSALYLCASSFSQGEGYEQYFGPGTRLTVT.